This passage covers 6 T cell receptor beta chains from one sample sequenced in a study of regulatory T cells in long-lasting Graves disease. The time point: newly diagnosed GD, antithyroid drugs for less than 3 months. PBMC RNA served as the TCR library source. Both iRepertoire HTBI primers and Arm-PCR of CDR3 regions were used to build the TCR beta libraries. TCRdb reprocessed the multiplex PCR reads via MiXCR and lists one record per CDR3 protein. Of more than 350,000 distinct CDR3 sequences in the sample, more than 12% were seen once. This sample was shared with a second study, whose subject was T cells in Graves' hyperthyroidism and ophthalmopathy.

Sequencing used peripheral blood mononuclear cells (PBMCs), obtained at new diagnosis, from a patient treated with antithyroid drugs. The receptors stem from a woman aged 25 to 45 with Graves disease.

This clonotype occurred many times. V and J are TRBV28 and TRBJ2-7; D is undetermined. CDR1 MDHEN and CDR2 SYDVKM come from the germline V gene. The CDR3 totals 11 residues. V shed 3 bases and J shed 3 bases, with 3 bases lying between them. The CDR3 region is CASSFRYEQYF. CDR3 bases: TGTGCCAGCAGTTTTCGCTACGAGCAGTACTTC.

The table lists this clonotype with many counts. The rearrangement joins TRBV28 to TRBJ2-1, with D perhaps matching TRBD1 or TRBD2 (6 bases each). The CDR3 runs to 13 residues. In germline, CDR1 is MDHEN, CDR2 SYDVKM. Trimming took off 6 bases at V and 6 bases at J, with 12 bases between the two ends. CDR3 sequence: CASRLGGGNEQFF. The CDR3 nucleotides are TGTGCCAGCAGGCTAGGAGGGGGCAATGAGCAGTTCTTC.

At least ten counts were recorded for this clonotype. This chain joins TRBV7-9 and TRBJ1-5; 12 nucleotides match TRBD1. The germline V gene encodes CDR1 SEHNR and CDR2 FQNEAQ (reference sequence). V trimming: 4 bases; J trimming: 0 bases; junction bases outside the gene matches: 13. The CDR3 is made up of 20 amino acids. CDR3 coding DNA: TGTGCCAGCAGCTCAGCCCTTGGGACAGGGGGCCTCTATAGCAATCAGCCCCAGCATTTT. This codes for CASSSALGTGGLYSNQPQHF.

CDR3 residues: CASGLRGLQETQYF. CDR3 nucleotide sequence: TGTGCCAGCGGACTTCGGGGCCTACAAGAGACCCAGTACTTC. The chain combines TRBV6-1 with TRBJ2-5; D possibly matches TRBD1 or TRBD2 (5 bases each). Trimming took 8 bases from V and 2 from J, leaving 15 bases between them. Germline V lookup: CDR1 MNHNS, CDR2 SASEGT. This CDR3 is 14 amino acids long.

The table lists this clonotype with a few counts. At one of its ends the junction is not consistent with the germline gene, which may arise from a read error. The gene calls are TRBV5-1 and TRBJ1-5; tentatively, D is TRBD1 (6 bases). Germline CDR1 and CDR2: SGHRS and YFSETQ. CDR3 length: 13 amino acids. As DNA, the CDR3 is TGTGCCAGCAGCTTAGCGAGGGGGCAGCCCCAGCATTTT. Its protein is CASSLARGQPQHF.

This clonotype has ten or more counts. The chain couples TRBV2 to TRBJ1-1; D uncertain. With 7 bases removed from V and 0 bases from J, the gap between germline ends came to 12 bases. The CDR3 covers 14 residues. Germline V gives CDR1 SNHLY, CDR2 FYNNEI. The CDR3 DNA reads as TGTGCCAGCACCCGCCTGGGCCTGAACACTGAAGCTTTCTTT. Translated, it gives CASTRLGLNTEAFF.